This T cell receptor beta chain was recorded in a study of regulatory dendritic cells for organ transplantation. Germline CDR1 is SGHDT and CDR2 is YYEEEE. Trimming shortened V by 2 bases and J by 5 bases, and 13 bases separated the two germline ends. The CDR3 loop spans 14 amino acids. Study results and limitations: The authors noted considerable between-person heterogeneity in alloreactive memory CD8+ cells. Mature dendritic cells appeared to drive more memory CD8+ clonal expansion than regulatory ones.

Allogeneic regulatory or mature dendritic cells were co-cultured for about 5 days with CFSE-labeled sorted T cells at 1:10. Assay used: immunoSEQ multiplex PCR; TCRdb lists only in-frame clones, some missing. The table has 4,000 to 5,000 clones, less than 80% seen once. As regards this clone: Its antigen is unidentified.

The sample was memory CD8+ T cells from blood cultured with dendritic cells. Subset described: CD45RO+ memory T cells. The rearrangement uses TRBV5-6 and TRBJ2-5; TRBD2 is a possible D gene (5 bases). The sequence was collected from a human donor in good health. The CDR3 bases are TGTGCCAGCAGCTTCAACGGGGTGTGGGAGACCCAGTACTTC. Its protein product is CASSFNGVWETQYF.